This is a list of T cell receptor beta chains from one sample in a study of T cell responses to AZD1222 COVID-19 vaccine. TCRdb's copy holds only in-frame clones and misses some; the assay was immunoSEQ multiplex PCR. The sample holds about 190,000 clones; around 90% are singletons and the top ten take over 0.75%. The material was peripheral blood, obtained on day 0 of AZD1222 vaccination. The source is an adult in good health. Each CDR3 is given with its conserved first and last residue. Each record gives: D gene, V gene, clone size, J gene, CDR3 DNA, CDR3 protein. A D gene is named only where the DNA matches it firmly. The size field is filled for only some rows; it gives once, few, many or a size class.

>.|TRBV19|once|TRBJ2-3
TGTGCCAGTAGTGAAGGGAGATTGGGCGGGGCAGATACGCAGTATTTT
CASSEGRLGGADTQYF
>.|TRBV7-9|few|TRBJ2-7
TGTGCCAGCAGCTTTAGCGACGAGCAGTACTTC
CASSFSDEQYF
>.|TRBV3-1/TRBV3-2|.|TRBJ2-7
TGTGCCAGCAGCCACCGGGTCGTGGGCTACGAGCAGTACTTC
CASSHRVVGYEQYF
>.|TRBV10-3|.|TRBJ2-1
TGTGCCGGAAGGGGGGGGCTCCACAATGAGCAGTTCTTC
CAGRGGLHNEQFF
>.|TRBV6-1|.|TRBJ1-5
TGTGCCAGCAGTGAAACGGGACGCAGCAATCAGCCCCAGCATTTT
CASSETGRSNQPQHF
>.|TRBV11-2|.|TRBJ1-6
TGTGCCAGCAGCCCCAGGCTGACATCCGTGGATAGAGCCCTCCACTTT
CASSPRLTSVDRALHF
>TRBD1|TRBV12-3/TRBV12-4|.|TRBJ2-7
TGTGCCAGCAGAGTAAACAGGGGTGGGCAGTACTTC
CASRVNRGGQYF
>.|TRBV21-1|.|TRBJ2-1
TGTGCCAGCAGCGGACCCCGGGACAGGGGCCGTCACAGCTCCTACAATGAGCAGTTCTTC
CASSGPRDRGRHSSYNEQFF
>.|TRBV7-9|.|TRBJ1-1
TGTGCCAGCAGCATACCAGGTTCAGGTGTGAACACTGAAGCTTTCTTT
CASSIPGSGVNTEAFF
>TRBD1|TRBV5-1|.|TRBJ1-1
TGCGCCAGCAGCATACAGGGGGCAGGGAACACTGAAGCTTTCTTT
CASSIQGAGNTEAFF
>TRBD2|TRBV7-2|.|TRBJ2-7
TGTGCCAGCAGCTTCTTAGCGGGAGGATCCTACGAGCAGTACTTC
CASSFLAGGSYEQYF
>TRBD1|TRBV2|.|TRBJ2-7
TGTGCCAGCAGTTCCGGGACAGGGCTCTACGAGCAGTACTTC
CASSSGTGLYEQYF
>.|TRBV9|.|TRBJ2-2
TGTGCCAGCAGCGTGACGACCGTAAGTTGGGCCGGGGAGCTGTTTTTT
CASSVTTVSWAGELFF
>.|TRBV28|.|TRBJ1-1
TGTGCCAGCAGTTTGTTAGGCCGGGAGAACACTGAAGCTTTCTTT
CASSLLGRENTEAFF
>TRBD2|TRBV29-1|.|TRBJ2-4
TGCAGCGCAACCACTACCCGGGCGGGAGGGACCAAAAACATTCAGTACTTC
CSATTTRAGGTKNIQYF
>TRBD1|TRBV7-6|.|TRBJ1-6
TGTGCCAGCAGCTTAGGCCCCCCAGACAGGGATAATTCACCCCTCCACTTT
CASSLGPPDRDNSPLHF
>.|TRBV5-3|.|TRBJ1-3
TGTGCCAGAACACGCCTCCAGATCTCTGGAAACACCATATATTTT
CARTRLQISGNTIYF
>.|TRBV7-8|.|TRBJ1-3
TGTGCCAGCACCCTAAAACGATTCTCTGGAAACACCATATATTTT
CASTLKRFSGNTIYF
>TRBD1|TRBV4-3|once|TRBJ1-2
TGCGCCAGCAGCCAAGATTTGGGACAGTCTACTAACTATGGCTACACCTTC
CASSQDLGQSTNYGYTF
>TRBD1|TRBV9|few|TRBJ2-5
TGTGCCAGCAGTCTAAGGACAGGGGGTACCCTCGGTGAGACCCAGTACTTC
CASSLRTGGTLGETQYF
>.|TRBV6-5|.|TRBJ1-1
TGTGCCAGCAGTTACTGGGGGCGGCTCTCTGAAGCTTTCTTT
CASSYWGRLSEAFF
>.|TRBV6-5|.|TRBJ1-1
TGTGCCAGCAGTTACACGGCGACAGTAAACACTGAAGCTTTCTTT
CASSYTATVNTEAFF
>.|TRBV2|.|TRBJ1-5
TGTGCCAGCCAATACACGTCCGGTCAGCCCCAGCATTTT
CASQYTSGQPQHF
>.|TRBV9|.|TRBJ2-3
TGTGCCAGCAGCCCGGCCCGGGCAGATACGCAGTATTTT
CASSPARADTQYF
>.|TRBV18|.|TRBJ1-1
TGTGCCAGCTCACTACTCGGGACACCCAACACTGAAGCTTTCTTT
CASSLLGTPNTEAFF
>TRBD1|TRBV28|once|TRBJ1-5
TGTGCCAGCAGTATACAGGGGGTAGCTCAGCCCCAGCATTTT
CASSIQGVAQPQHF
>.|TRBV7-8|.|TRBJ1-4
TGTGCCAGCAGCTTAGGGTGGGGCCGAACGGAAAAACTGTTTTTT
CASSLGWGRTEKLFF
>.|TRBV27|.|TRBJ1-2
TGTGCCAGCAGTTTGACGGCTTACTATGGCTACACCTTC
CASSLTAYYGYTF
>TRBD2|TRBV2|.|TRBJ2-3
TGTGCCAGATTGACTAGCGGGACAGATACGCAGTATTTT
CARLTSGTDTQYF
>TRBD1|TRBV28|.|TRBJ1-5
TGTGCCAGCATCCCCGGGACAGGGGCCACGCCCCAGCATTTT
CASIPGTGATPQHF
>.|TRBV27|.|TRBJ2-5
TGTGCCAGCAGTGCATGGACGACAGGGACCCAGTACTTC
CASSAWTTGTQYF
>.|TRBV11-2|.|TRBJ1-5
TGTGCCAGCAGCTTATGGGATGGGGTCAATCAGCCCCAGCATTTT
CASSLWDGVNQPQHF
>TRBD1|TRBV7-9|few|TRBJ1-5
TGTGCCAGCAGCTTAGGGGTGGGACAGCTCAATCAGCCCCAGCATTTT
CASSLGVGQLNQPQHF
>TRBD2|TRBV5-1|.|TRBJ2-1
TGCGCCAGCAGCTTAAATAGCGGGAGGTGGAACGAGCAGTTCTTC
CASSLNSGRWNEQFF
>TRBD1|TRBV7-9|.|TRBJ1-2
TGTGCCAGCAGCTTTGAACAGGGGAGAGGCTACACCTTC
CASSFEQGRGYTF
>.|TRBV7-2|.|TRBJ2-1
TGTGCCAGCAGCTTTCTGGGTGGGAGGCCCGGCAATGAGCAGTTCTTC
CASSFLGGRPGNEQFF
>.|TRBV13|.|TRBJ1-3
TGTGCCAGCAGGGCCTCCAGCCCAGGAAACACCATATATTTT
CASRASSPGNTIYF
>.|TRBV2|.|TRBJ2-7
TGTGCCAGCGGCCCAAGCTCCTACGAGCAGTACTTC
CASGPSSYEQYF
>TRBD1|TRBV11-2|.|TRBJ2-7
TGTGCCAGCAGCCCACACCCACAGGGGGAGCAGTACTTC
CASSPHPQGEQYF
>TRBD1|TRBV25-1|once|TRBJ1-5
TGTGCCAGCAGTGCCACAGGGGGCAATCAGCCCCAGCATTTT
CASSATGGNQPQHF
>.|TRBV19|.|TRBJ1-1
TGTGCCAGTAGTAAACTTCTGAACACTGAAGCTTTCTTT
CASSKLLNTEAFF
>.|TRBV9|.|TRBJ2-3
TGTGCCAGCAGCGTAGGGCACCCAGATACGCAGTATTTT
CASSVGHPDTQYF